The T cell receptor beta chain described here comes from a study of blood T cell repertoires in COVID-19. Per the study methods: Reference gene primers were amplified, and this amplification served to estimate nucleated cell counts. The protocol was immunoSEQ multiplex PCR, while the TCRdb copy is restricted to in-frame clones and leaves out a portion. V, J and clone size were drawn from that table, and D and trimming were deduced from the DNA. The table lists under 200,000 clones, around 83% of them singletons. Germline CDR1 and CDR2: MNHEY and SMNVEV (reference sequence). The length of the CDR3 is 11 residues. V dropped 2 bases and J dropped 6 bases, with 3 bases sitting between them.

Sequenced sample: peripheral blood. The sequence was obtained from a woman in her 70s who had recovered from COVID-19. V usage is TRBV27 and J usage is TRBJ2-3; D remains ambiguous. The CDR3 nucleotides are TGTGCCAGCAGTTTAGCGGATACGCAGTATTTT. Its translation is CASSLADTQYF.